Here is one T cell receptor beta chain with its context. Its antigen is as yet unknown. This sample is part of a study of OX40 agonist ivuxolimab in advanced cancers. Notes on the study in general: CD8+ T cells were the subset that, on average, had more expanded clones than CD4+. Also showing low normalized T-cell clonal expansion were some of the nonresponders. Blood T cells, both CD4+ and CD8+, expanded clonally by week 6 at 0.1 to 3.0 mg/kg.

V dropped 1 base and J dropped 0 bases, with 12 bases sitting between them. From germline, CDR1 is SEHNR and CDR2 FQNEAQ (reference sequence). The CDR3 covers 16 residues. The data were produced by immunoSEQ multiplex PCR, yet TCRdb's version contains in-frame clones alone and is incomplete. Counted here are tens of thousands of clones, around 83% occurring once; the ten biggest clones make up around 0.2%. Specimen: CD4+ or CD8+ T cells sorted from blood, collected in a trial of the OX40 agonist ivuxolimab. This chain uses TRBV7-9 with TRBJ2-5; unclear D gene. The receptor was derived from an adult with an advanced solid tumor such as melanoma, head and neck, liver or kidney cancer. CDR3 in amino acids: CASSLVSGKYQETQYF. The CDR3 nucleotides read TGTGCCAGCAGCTTAGTTAGTGGAAAGTACCAAGAGACCCAGTACTTC.